This T cell receptor (beta chain) was documented in a study of T cell responses to AZD1222 COVID-19 vaccine. Study overall: It was second doses at about 4 or about 12 weeks that were pooled.

This table comes from immunoSEQ multiplex PCR, and its TCRdb copy is limited to in-frame clones, with some not included. The sample holds about 160,000 clones, roughly nine tenths seen once. The CDR3 is made up of 13 amino acids. The V end lost 4 bases, the J end lost 2 bases, and 9 bases lay between the germline ends. Notes on the study in general: With dominance at 160-218 and 743-854, vaccine-associated CD4 TCRs spanned spike.

Turning to this clone: Antigen specificity is unknown.

This rearrangement joins TRBV12-3 or TRBV12-4 to TRBJ2-7; a weak D match, TRBD2 (6 bases). The receptor's source is an adult in good health. Sequencing used peripheral blood, obtained on day 0 of AZD1222 vaccination. For the CDR3, the DNA is TGTGCCAGCAGTTGGGGACTGGCCTACGAGCAGTACTTC. This encodes CASSWGLAYEQYF.